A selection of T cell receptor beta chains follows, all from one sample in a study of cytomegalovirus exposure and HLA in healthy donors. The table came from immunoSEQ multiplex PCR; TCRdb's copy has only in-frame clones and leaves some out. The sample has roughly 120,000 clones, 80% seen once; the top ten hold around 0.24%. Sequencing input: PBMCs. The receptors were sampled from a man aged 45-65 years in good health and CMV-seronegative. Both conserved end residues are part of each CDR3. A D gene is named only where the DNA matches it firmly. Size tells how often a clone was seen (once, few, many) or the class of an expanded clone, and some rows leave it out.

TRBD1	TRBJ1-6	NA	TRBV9	CASSVLQGLDSPLHF	TGTGCCAGCAGCGTTTTACAGGGGCTGGATTCACCCCTCCACTTT
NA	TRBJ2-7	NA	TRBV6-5	CASSYSWPRGSYEQYF	TGTGCCAGCAGTTACTCGTGGCCCAGAGGCTCCTACGAGCAGTACTTC
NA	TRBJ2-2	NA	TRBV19	CASSGIANTGELFF	TGTGCCAGTTCCGGGATCGCGAACACCGGGGAGCTGTTTTTT
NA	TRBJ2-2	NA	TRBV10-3	CAITTSPHRDRNTGELFF	TGTGCCATCACCACTTCTCCCCACAGGGACCGCAACACCGGGGAGCTGTTTTTT
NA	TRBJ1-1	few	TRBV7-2	CASSPYTEAFF	TGTGCCAGCAGCCCCTACACTGAAGCTTTCTTT
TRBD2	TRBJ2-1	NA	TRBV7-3	CASSLGDSGDEQFF	TGTGCCAGCAGCCTTGGAGATAGCGGGGATGAGCAGTTCTTC
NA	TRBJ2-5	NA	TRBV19	CASSIDSQETQYF	TGTGCCAGTAGTATAGACAGCCAAGAGACCCAGTACTTC
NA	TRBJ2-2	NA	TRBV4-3	CASSRTGNTGELFF	TGCGCCAGCAGTCGAACGGGGAACACCGGGGAGCTGTTTTTT
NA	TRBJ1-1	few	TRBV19	CASRQGQINPEAFF	TGTGCCAGTAGGCAAGGACAGATAAACCCTGAAGCTTTCTTT
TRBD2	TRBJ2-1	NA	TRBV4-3	CASSEGEGRVNEQFF	TGCGCCAGCAGCGAAGGGGAGGGGAGGGTCAATGAGCAGTTCTTC
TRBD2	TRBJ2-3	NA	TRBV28	CASSLSGTSRTDTQYF	TGTGCCAGCAGTTTATCGGGGACTAGTCGCACAGATACGCAGTATTTT
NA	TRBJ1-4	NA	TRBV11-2	CASSFGGAGEKLFF	TGTGCCAGCAGCTTTGGGGGCGCGGGTGAAAAACTGTTTTTT
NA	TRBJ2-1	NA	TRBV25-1	CASRRGNEQFF	TGTGCCAGCCGTCGGGGGAATGAGCAGTTCTTC
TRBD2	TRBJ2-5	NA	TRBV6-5	CASSYGSGGQETQYF	TGTGCCAGCAGTTACGGTAGCGGGGGGCAAGAGACCCAGTACTTC
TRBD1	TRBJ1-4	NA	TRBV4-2	CASSQERTGSNEKLFF	TGTGCCAGCAGCCAAGAGAGGACAGGGTCTAATGAAAAACTGTTTTTT
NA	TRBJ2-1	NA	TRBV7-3	CASSLAVGGYNEQFF	TGTGCCAGCAGCTTAGCCGTCGGGGGCTACAATGAGCAGTTCTTC